This T cell receptor beta chain derives from a study of T-cell memory formation after mild COVID-19. Study-wide results and limits: Contracting CD4+ clones sat mainly in CM and EM; CD8+ in EMRA. Memory cells collected pre-infection included some clones that later responded, suggesting cross-reactive memory joined.

This clonotype has more than one count but fewer than ten. What it binds is not known. cDNA libraries for TCR alpha and TCR beta, carrying sample barcodes and UMIs, came from 5'RACE with constant-segment primers. TCRdb independently ran MiXCR on the 5' RACE reads; one entry per CDR3 protein. The sample records about 210,000 distinct CDR3 sequences, 25% to 35% being singletons. Germline assignment: CDR1 KGHDR and CDR2 SFDVKD. The V end was cut by 4 bases, the J end by 2 bases, with 4 bases between. The CDR3 spans 12 residues. The origin of this receptor is an adult woman who had mild COVID-19 (a few samples of this study predate the infection). Cell type and time point are not known. Material for sequencing was PBMCs or a T cell subset sorted from them (not recorded which). The rearrangement links TRBV24-1 to TRBJ1-2; D uncertain. The CDR3 DNA follows: TGTGCCACCAGTGACGGAAACTATGGCTACACCTTC. This encodes CATSDGNYGYTF.